This TCR beta chain is drawn from a study of control samples from healthy donors and cancer patients. V was shortened by 5 bases and J by 5 bases, with 12 bases between the two germline ends. The germline V gene encodes CDR1 SGHTA and CDR2 FQGTGA. The CDR3 length is 14 residues. The data were produced by immunoSEQ multiplex PCR, yet TCRdb's version contains in-frame clones alone and is incomplete. This sample carries some 130,000 clones, 85% to 95% of them seen once, and the ten largest clones take 3.6%. Input material: blood. The chain joins TRBV7-3 to TRBJ2-2, with D perhaps being TRBD1 or TRBD2 (6 bases each). This TCR came from a man aged 25 to 40 in good health. The CDR3 DNA reads TGTGCCAGCAGCCGAGGGGGGCGGACCGGGGAGCTGTTTTTT. Amino acids: CASSRGGRTGELFF.